This TCR beta chain was captured in a study of blood T cells in healthy people across ages. On the study more broadly: Template switching caught about one barcoded beta molecule for each two T cells. Study-wide results and limits: Roughly linear declines in TCR beta diversity per million T cells occurred with age.

CDR1 and CDR2 from the germline V gene are MNHEY and SVGEGT. This CDR3 has 14 residues. V lost 6 bases to trimming and J lost 9 bases; unmatched junction nucleotides: 8. Sample-barcoded 5' priming and a J-beta primer mix drove a second PCR of roughly 6 to 12 cycles. MiXCR was run by TCRdb on the 5' RACE reads, yielding one entry per CDR3 protein. The table has about a million distinct CDR3 sequences, just over 50% seen once. Only one count was recorded for this clonotype. Its matching antigen is unknown. The authors extracted at least 6 micrograms of total RNA per sample. Material: blood. This TCR was recovered from a woman aged 60 to 75 in good health. The genes are TRBV6-2 or TRBV6-3 and TRBJ2-1; the match to TRBD2 covers 10 bases. DNA of the CDR3: TGTGCCAGCAGCCCCCTAGCGGGAGAAAGTGAGCAGTTCTTC. This translates into CASSPLAGESEQFF.